Shown below are 26 T cell receptor beta chains from a single sample sequenced in a study of OX40 agonist ivuxolimab in advanced cancers. Sequenced by immunoSEQ multiplex PCR; TCRdb stores in-frame clones only, minus some. The sample consists of tens of thousands of clones, around nine tenths of them appearing once. Sequenced material: CD4+ or CD8+ T cells sorted from blood, taken in a trial of the OX40 agonist ivuxolimab. The receptor set was obtained from an adult with an advanced solid tumor such as melanoma, head and neck, liver or kidney cancer.

This chain joins TRBV5-1 and TRBJ2-7; no clear D. The V gene lost 0 bases and the J gene lost 2 bases, with 12 bases spanning the gap. Per germline, CDR1 SGHRS and CDR2 YFSETQ. This CDR3 is 15 amino acids long. DNA for the CDR3: TGCGCCAGCAGCTTGGGGGGATCAAGGCCCTACGAGCAGTACTTC. Translated, it gives CASSLGGSRPYEQYF.

The chain has TRBV18 and TRBJ1-5; 7 bases match TRBD1. Germline CDR1 is KGHSH and CDR2 is LQKENI. V shed 6 bases and J 7 bases; nucleotides not matched to a gene: 12. This CDR3 has 15 residues. The CDR3 sequence: CASSPTFDRDQPQHF. In nucleotides, the CDR3 is TGTGCCAGCTCGCCGACCTTCGACAGGGACCAGCCCCAGCATTTT.

J is TRBJ2-7 and V is TRBV29-1; TRBD1 matches at 8 bases. CDR3 size: 12 residues. Germline lookup yields CDR1 SQVTM and CDR2 ANQGSEA. The J segment lost 5 bases and the V segment lost 6 bases, leaving 6 bases of the junction unmatched. The CDR3 sequence is CSVDRGGDEQYF. The CDR3 DNA is TGCAGCGTCGACAGGGGAGGAGACGAGCAGTACTTC.

The chain carries TRBV19 and TRBJ2-3; D possibly corresponds to TRBD1 (6 bases). The ends were cut back, 6 bases at V and 4 bases at J, with 20 bases in the middle. CDR1 and CDR2 from the germline V gene are LNHDA and SQIVND (reference sequence). This CDR3 is built from 16 residues. CDR3 residues: CASSRQATRPPDTQYF. The DNA of the CDR3 is TGTGCCAGTAGCCGACAGGCGACCCGGCCCCCAGATACGCAGTATTTT.

The chain recombines TRBV6-1 with TRBJ2-5; weak D call: TRBD2 (6 bases). The CDR3 loop spans 14 amino acids. Germline V gene lookup returns CDR1 MNHNS and CDR2 SASEGT. The germline V and J ends were trimmed by 8 bases and 5 bases, with 18 bases remaining between them. CDR3 amino acids: CASFPFGGSETQYF. The CDR3 DNA follows: TGTGCCAGCTTTCCTTTTGGGGGGTCGGAGACCCAGTACTTC.

The chain has TRBV18 and TRBJ2-2; 11 positions match TRBD1. Germline values: CDR1 KGHSH, CDR2 LQKENI. J was trimmed by 6 bases and V by 0 bases; bases with no gene match: 0. This CDR3 region has 15 residues. CDR3 nucleotide sequence: TGTGCCAGCTCACCACCGGACAGGGGGCCCGGGGAGCTGTTTTTT. Encoded protein: CASSPPDRGPGELFF.

Comments on this clone: Other DNA variants within this sample encode the same CDR3. V usage is TRBV2 and J usage is TRBJ2-1, with TRBD2 identical over 10 bases. The CDR3 totals 15 residues. Germline V lookup: CDR1 SNHLY, CDR2 FYNNEI. The junction had 3 bases not matched to a gene; V was cut back by 6 bases and J by 1 base. The DNA of the CDR3 is TGTGCCAGCAGAGAGACTAGCGGGTCCTACAATGAGCAGTTCTTC. Translation: CASRETSGSYNEQFF. The variable domain in full, completed from reference TRBV2 and TRBJ2-1, reads EPEVTQTPSHQVTQMGQEVILRCVPISNHLYFYWYRQILGQKVEFLVSFYNNEISEKSEIFDDQFSVERPDGSNFTLKIRSTKLEDSAMYFCASRETSGSYNEQFFGPGTRLTVL.

This sequence joins TRBV10-3 and TRBJ2-1; TRBD2 might be the D (6 bases). Trimming cost V 2 bases and J 4 bases, with 12 bases left between them. The CDR3 has 15 amino acids. Germline V lookup: CDR1 ENHRY, CDR2 SYGVKD. CDR3 loop: CAISEGRTTYNEQFF. The CDR3, as DNA: TGTGCCATCAGTGAGGGGAGGACCACATACAATGAGCAGTTCTTC.

V usage is TRBV10-3 and J usage is TRBJ1-1, with D possibly matching TRBD1 (6 bases). CDR3 length equals 12 residues. The V end was cut by 5 bases, the J end by 8 bases, with 12 bases between. CDR1 is ENHRY and CDR2 is SYGVKD in the germline V gene. The CDR3 DNA follows: TGTGCCATCAGTTATGACAGGAGCGAAGCTTTCTTT. It specifies CAISYDRSEAFF.

The chain carries TRBV11-2 and TRBJ2-7; possible D gene TRBD2, 5 bases. CDR1 and CDR2 (germline): SGHAT, FQNNGV. The length of the CDR3 is 13 residues. The V and J ends lost 6 bases and 2 bases respectively, with 11 bases between them. The CDR3 region has the DNA TGTGCCAGCAGGACCCTAGCAGCCTACGAGCAGTACTTC. Amino acids: CASRTLAAYEQYF.

The CDR3 loop is CASSVAGGLEAFF. The DNA of the CDR3 is TGTGCCAGCAGCGTAGCGGGCGGTCTAGAAGCTTTCTTT. The gene calls are TRBV9 and TRBJ1-1, with D unresolved. V gave up 0 bases and J gave up 8 bases, with 11 bases separating them. The length of the CDR3 is 13 residues. The germline CDR1 and CDR2 sequences are SGDLS and YYNGEE.

The V call is TRBV18, the J call TRBJ2-5; D is unclear. Trimming shortened V by 4 bases and J by 5 bases, and 17 bases separated the two germline ends. Germline loops: CDR1 KGHSH, CDR2 LQKENI. The CDR3 is 15 residues long. Here the CDR3 DNA reads TGTGCCAGCTCACGAAGCTCAGTATCCCACGAGACCCAGTACTTC. It encodes CASSRSSVSHETQYF.

V gene TRBV6-5 combines with J gene TRBJ1-2; tentatively, D is TRBD1 (5 bases). The CDR3 covers 15 residues. Germline V gene sequence: CDR1 MNHEY, CDR2 SVGAGI. Trimming removed 6 bases from V and 3 bases from J, with 17 bases in between. In DNA form, the CDR3 reads TGTGCCAGCAGACGGGGGGTAAACGAGGACTATGGCTACACCTTC. Amino acids: CASRRGVNEDYGYTF.

The chain joins TRBV6-5 to TRBJ1-3; weak D call: TRBD1 (6 bases). Germline CDR1 is MNHEY and CDR2 is SVGAGI. V was shortened by 6 bases and J by 2 bases, with 11 bases between the two germline ends. This CDR3 has 14 amino acids. The CDR3 region is CASRGQPAGNTIYF. The DNA for the CDR3 is TGTGCCAGCAGAGGACAGCCGGCTGGAAACACCATATATTTT.

The genes are TRBV7-2 and TRBJ2-7, with 14 bases matching TRBD2. The CDR3 is 15 residues long. Germline V gives CDR1 SGHTA, CDR2 FQGNSA. The J segment lost 3 bases and the V segment lost 7 bases, leaving 5 bases of the junction unmatched. CDR3 protein: CASKTGTSGGYEQYF. For the CDR3, the DNA is TGTGCCAGCAAAACAGGGACTAGCGGGGGCTACGAGCAGTACTTC.

The table lists this clone with many counts. The chain links TRBV5-1 to TRBJ2-7; 10 nucleotides match TRBD1. CDR1 and CDR2 from the germline V gene are SGHRS and YFSETQ. Trimming at V came to 3 bases and at J to 2 bases, leaving 2 bases not matched to a gene. This CDR3 region has 14 residues. DNA for the CDR3: TGCGCCAGCAGCTGGGACAGGGGCCCCTACGAGCAGTACTTC. Translating gives CASSWDRGPYEQYF.

The chain uses TRBV2 and TRBJ1-5; D not certain. The ends were cut back, 5 bases at V and 5 bases at J, with 7 bases in the middle. The germline V gene has CDR1 SNHLY and CDR2 FYNNEI. The CDR3 runs to 12 residues. CDR3 DNA sequence: TGTGCCAGCAGTCCCGGGTATCAGCCCCAGCATTTT. Residues: CASSPGYQPQHF.

The chain uses TRBV19 and TRBJ2-7; D not certain. V lost 5 bases, J lost 4 bases, and 24 bases lay in between. Germline V gene sequence: CDR1 LNHDA, CDR2 SQIVND (reference sequence). CDR3 size: 17 residues. The CDR3 bases are TGTGCCAGTAGTCTCACAGTCGGGCGCCCGTCCGCTTACGAGCAGTACTTC. Translating it yields CASSLTVGRPSAYEQYF. Complete variable domain (other parts from reference TRBV19 and TRBJ2-7): DGGITQSPKYLFRKEGQNVTLSCEQNLNHDAMYWYRQDPGQGLRLIYYSQIVNDFQKGDIAEGYSVSREKKESFPLTVTSAQKNPTAFYLCASSLTVGRPSAYEQYFGPGTRLTVT.

The rearrangement uses TRBV28 and TRBJ1-2; unclear D gene. CDR3 length: 14 amino acids. Germline-derived CDR1 and CDR2 are MDHEN and SYDVKM. V was clipped by 3 bases and J by 6 bases, with 14 bases between them. The CDR3 region has the DNA TGTGCCAGCAGTTTCAATACAGCCTACAATGGCTACACCTTC. It is translated as CASSFNTAYNGYTF.

The chain joins TRBV28 to TRBJ2-3; TRBD1 might be the D (6 bases). V was clipped by 8 bases and J by 0 bases, with 15 bases between them. This CDR3 has 15 residues. Looked up from germline, CDR1 is MDHEN and CDR2 is SYDVKM. CDR3 in DNA: TGTGCCAGCGGGACACACGGTGGGAGCACAGATACGCAGTATTTT. Translated: CASGTHGGSTDTQYF.

V and J are TRBV28 and TRBJ1-5; tentative D call: TRBD1 (5 bases). Per germline, CDR1 MDHEN and CDR2 SYDVKM. CDR3 length: 13 residues. Trimming stripped 3 bases from V and 6 bases from J, with 9 bases between. CDR3 DNA: TGTGCCAGCAGTTTGGGAGGGACTCAGCCCCAGCATTTT. Its translation is CASSLGGTQPQHF.

This chain joins TRBV29-1 and TRBJ1-2; 7 bases fit TRBD1. Germline-derived CDR1 and CDR2 are SQVTM and ANQGSEA. The CDR3 length is 13 residues. Trimming at V came to 7 bases and at J to 8 bases, leaving 13 bases not matched to a gene. The CDR3, as DNA: TGCAGCGCTTCCTGGGACAGCCGGCGGGGCTACACCTTC. This translates into CSASWDSRRGYTF.

The rearrangement links TRBV5-6 to TRBJ1-5; 9 nucleotides match TRBD1. The V and J ends lost 2 bases and 2 bases, in that order; junction bases with no gene match: 5. The CDR3 totals 16 residues. Germline V gene data show CDR1 as SGHDT and CDR2 as YYEEEE. CDR3 sequence: CASSLGTGKGNQPQHF. The CDR3 bases are TGTGCCAGCAGCTTAGGGACAGGGAAGGGCAATCAGCCCCAGCATTTT.

This chain connects TRBV4-2 to TRBJ1-4; D is perhaps TRBD1 (6 bases). Trimming shortened V by 4 bases and J by 8 bases, and 11 bases separated the two germline ends. CDR1 and CDR2 from the germline V gene are LGHNA and YNFKEQ. The CDR3 spans 13 residues. The CDR3 DNA is TGTGCCAGCAGCCCGGGACAACGGGAAAAACTGTTTTTT. Translating gives CASSPGQREKLFF.

V and J are TRBV6-5 and TRBJ2-1; maybe TRBD2 (6 bases). Germline values: CDR1 MNHEY, CDR2 SVGAGI. The V and J ends lost 4 bases and 10 bases respectively, with 11 bases between them. This CDR3 is 12 amino acids long. The CDR3 DNA reads as TGTGCCAGCAGTTTGGAGGGTCGGGAGCAGTTCTTC. It codes for CASSLEGREQFF.

The genes are TRBV2 and TRBJ1-5, with TRBD1 matching over 8 bases. Per germline, CDR1 SNHLY and CDR2 FYNNEI. The CDR3 runs 16 residues. V dropped 5 bases and J dropped 4; count of bases not matched to a gene: 10. The CDR3 region has the DNA TGTGCCAGCAGTTTACGGCAGGGGGCCGGGAATCAGCCCCAGCATTTT. It codes for CASSLRQGAGNQPQHF. Full variable domain (missing parts from reference TRBV2 and TRBJ1-5): EPEVTQTPSHQVTQMGQEVILRCVPISNHLYFYWYRQILGQKVEFLVSFYNNEISEKSEIFDDQFSVERPDGSNFTLKIRSTKLEDSAMYFCASSLRQGAGNQPQHFGDGTRLSIL.